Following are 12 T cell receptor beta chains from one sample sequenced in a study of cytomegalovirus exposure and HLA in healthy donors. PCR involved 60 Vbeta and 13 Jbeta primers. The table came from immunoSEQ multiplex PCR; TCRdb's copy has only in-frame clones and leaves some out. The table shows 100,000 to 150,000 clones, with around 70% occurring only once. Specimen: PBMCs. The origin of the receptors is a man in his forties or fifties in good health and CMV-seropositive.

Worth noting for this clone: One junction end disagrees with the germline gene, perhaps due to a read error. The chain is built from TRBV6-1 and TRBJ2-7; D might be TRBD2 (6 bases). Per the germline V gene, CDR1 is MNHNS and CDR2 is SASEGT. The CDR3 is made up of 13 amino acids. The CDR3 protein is CASSRGTSYKQYF. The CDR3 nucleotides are TGTGCCAGCAGTCGAGGGACTTCCTACAAGCAGTACTTC.

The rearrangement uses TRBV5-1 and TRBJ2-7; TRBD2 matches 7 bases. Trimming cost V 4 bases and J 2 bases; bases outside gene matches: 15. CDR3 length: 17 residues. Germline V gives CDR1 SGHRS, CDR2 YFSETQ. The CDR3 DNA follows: TGCGCCAGCAGCCCTCTCGGTGGGGGAGGGTTCGCCTACGAGCAGTACTTC. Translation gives CASSPLGGGGFAYEQYF. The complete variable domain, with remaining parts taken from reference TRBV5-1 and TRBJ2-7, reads KAGVTQTPRYLIKTRGQQVTLSCSPISGHRSVSWYQQTPGQGLQFLFEYFSETQRNKGNFPGRFSGRQFSNSRSEMNVSTLELGDSALYLCASSPLGGGGFAYEQYFGPGTRLTVT.

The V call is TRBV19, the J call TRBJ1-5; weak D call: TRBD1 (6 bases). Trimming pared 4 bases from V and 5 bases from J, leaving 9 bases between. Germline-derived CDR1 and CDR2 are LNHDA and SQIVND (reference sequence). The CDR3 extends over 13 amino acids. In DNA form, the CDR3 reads TGTGCCAGTAGTACGCAGGGGCATCAGCCCCAGCATTTT. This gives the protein CASSTQGHQPQHF.

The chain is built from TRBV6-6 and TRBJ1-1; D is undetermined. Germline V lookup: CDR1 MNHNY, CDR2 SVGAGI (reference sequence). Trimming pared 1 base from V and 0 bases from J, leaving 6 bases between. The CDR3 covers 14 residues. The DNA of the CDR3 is TGTGCCAGCAGTTACTTCCCAGTGAACACTGAAGCTTTCTTT. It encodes CASSYFPVNTEAFF.

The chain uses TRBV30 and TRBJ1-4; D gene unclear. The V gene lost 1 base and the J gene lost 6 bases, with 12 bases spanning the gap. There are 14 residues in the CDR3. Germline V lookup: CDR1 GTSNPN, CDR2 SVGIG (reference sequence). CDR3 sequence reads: CAWSGSGEDEKLFF. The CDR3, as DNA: TGTGCCTGGAGTGGAAGCGGGGAGGATGAAAAACTGTTTTTT.

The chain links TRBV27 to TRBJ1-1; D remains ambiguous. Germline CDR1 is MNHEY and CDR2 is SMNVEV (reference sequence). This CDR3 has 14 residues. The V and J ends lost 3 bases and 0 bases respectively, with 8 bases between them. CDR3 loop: CASSFGVMNTEAFF. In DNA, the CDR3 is TGTGCCAGCAGTTTCGGGGTTATGAACACTGAAGCTTTCTTT.

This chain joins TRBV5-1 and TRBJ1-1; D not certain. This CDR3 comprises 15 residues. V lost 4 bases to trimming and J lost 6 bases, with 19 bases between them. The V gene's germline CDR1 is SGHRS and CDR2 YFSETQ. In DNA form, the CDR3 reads TGCGCCAGCAGCGGGCAGGTCACGGGGAAGGCTGAAGCTTTCTTT. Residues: CASSGQVTGKAEAFF.

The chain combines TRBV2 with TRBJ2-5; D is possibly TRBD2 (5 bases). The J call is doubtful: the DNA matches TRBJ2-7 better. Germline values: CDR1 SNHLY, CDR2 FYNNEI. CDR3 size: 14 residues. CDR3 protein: CASRVGGNTYEQYF. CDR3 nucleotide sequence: TGTGCCAGCAGGGTTGGAGGTAATACCTACGAGCAGTACTTC.

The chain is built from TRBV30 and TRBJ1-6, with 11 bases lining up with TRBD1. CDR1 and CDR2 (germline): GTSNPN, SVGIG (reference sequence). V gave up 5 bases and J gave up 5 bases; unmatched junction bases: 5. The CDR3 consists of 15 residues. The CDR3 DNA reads TGTGCCTGGTCCGGGACAGGGGGTCATAATTCACCCCTCCACTTT. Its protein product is CAWSGTGGHNSPLHF.

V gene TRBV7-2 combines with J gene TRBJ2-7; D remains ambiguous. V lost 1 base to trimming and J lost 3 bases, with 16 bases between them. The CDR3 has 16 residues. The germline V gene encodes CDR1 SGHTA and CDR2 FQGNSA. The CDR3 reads CASSLDRSLPYYEQYF. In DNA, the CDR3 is TGTGCCAGCAGCTTAGATCGGTCACTGCCTTACTACGAGCAGTACTTC.

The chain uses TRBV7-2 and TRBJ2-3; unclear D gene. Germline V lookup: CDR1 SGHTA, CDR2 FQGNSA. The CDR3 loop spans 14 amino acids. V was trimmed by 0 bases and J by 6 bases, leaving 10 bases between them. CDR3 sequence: CASSLANSYDTQYF. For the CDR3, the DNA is TGTGCCAGCAGCTTAGCGAACTCTTACGATACGCAGTATTTT.

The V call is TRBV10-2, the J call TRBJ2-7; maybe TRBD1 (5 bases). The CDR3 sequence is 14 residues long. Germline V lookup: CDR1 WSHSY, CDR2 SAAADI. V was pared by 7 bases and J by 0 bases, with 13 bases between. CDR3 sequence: CASTGSASSYEQYF. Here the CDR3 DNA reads TGCGCCAGCACAGGGTCCGCATCCTCCTACGAGCAGTACTTC.